This TCR beta chain is drawn from a study of blood T cell repertoires in COVID-19. Overall study context: Researchers got acute and convalescent COVID-19 samples from the United States, Italy and Spain. T cells, B-cell-depleted T cells, or PBMCs supplied cDNA or gDNA.

V was shortened by 7 bases and J by 3 bases, with 11 bases between the two germline ends. CDR3 length equals 12 residues. The V gene's germline CDR1 is SQVTM and CDR2 ANQGSEA. Original handling: Reference gene primer amplification gave estimated nucleated cell counts. The table came from immunoSEQ multiplex PCR; TCRdb's copy has only in-frame clones and leaves some out. That table supplies the V and J calls and clone size; D and trimming were determined from the DNA. The sample lists around 260,000 clones, approximately 90% occurring once. The sequenced material came from peripheral blood. The receptor was derived from a man between 25 and 39 years old with acute or convalescent COVID-19. V and J are TRBV29-1 and TRBJ2-3; D possibly matches TRBD1 or TRBD2 (5 bases each). CDR3 protein: CSAGPGTDTQYF. As DNA, the CDR3 is TGCAGCGCGGGACCAGGGACAGATACGCAGTATTTT.